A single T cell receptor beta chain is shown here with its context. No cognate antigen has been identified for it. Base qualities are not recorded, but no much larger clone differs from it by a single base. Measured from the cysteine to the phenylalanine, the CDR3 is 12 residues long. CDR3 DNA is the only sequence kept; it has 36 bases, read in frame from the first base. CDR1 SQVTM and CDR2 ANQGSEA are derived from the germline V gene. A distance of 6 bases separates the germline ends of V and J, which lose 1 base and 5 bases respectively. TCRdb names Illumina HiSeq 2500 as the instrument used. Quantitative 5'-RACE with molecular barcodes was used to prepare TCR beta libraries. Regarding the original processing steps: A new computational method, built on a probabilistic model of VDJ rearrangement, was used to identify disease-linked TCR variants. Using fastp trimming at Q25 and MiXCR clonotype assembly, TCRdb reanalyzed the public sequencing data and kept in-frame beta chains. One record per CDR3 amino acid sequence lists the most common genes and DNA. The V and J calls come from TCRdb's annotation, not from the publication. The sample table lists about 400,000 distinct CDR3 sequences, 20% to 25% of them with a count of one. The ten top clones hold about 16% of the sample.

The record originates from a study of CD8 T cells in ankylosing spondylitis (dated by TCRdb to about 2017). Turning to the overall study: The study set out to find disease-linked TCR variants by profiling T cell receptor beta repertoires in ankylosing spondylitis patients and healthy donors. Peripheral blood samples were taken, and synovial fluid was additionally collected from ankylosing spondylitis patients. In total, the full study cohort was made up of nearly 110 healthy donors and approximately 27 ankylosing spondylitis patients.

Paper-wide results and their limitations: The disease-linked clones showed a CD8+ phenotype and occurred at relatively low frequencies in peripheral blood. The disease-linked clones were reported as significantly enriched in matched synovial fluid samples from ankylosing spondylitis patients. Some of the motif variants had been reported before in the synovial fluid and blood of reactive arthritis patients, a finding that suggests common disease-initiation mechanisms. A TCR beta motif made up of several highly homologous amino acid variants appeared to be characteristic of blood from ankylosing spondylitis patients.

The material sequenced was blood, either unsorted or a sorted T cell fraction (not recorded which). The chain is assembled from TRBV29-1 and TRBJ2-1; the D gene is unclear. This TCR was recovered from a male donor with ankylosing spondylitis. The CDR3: CSVEVDNNEQFF. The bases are TGCAGCGTTGAAGTTGATAACAATGAGCAGTTCTTC.